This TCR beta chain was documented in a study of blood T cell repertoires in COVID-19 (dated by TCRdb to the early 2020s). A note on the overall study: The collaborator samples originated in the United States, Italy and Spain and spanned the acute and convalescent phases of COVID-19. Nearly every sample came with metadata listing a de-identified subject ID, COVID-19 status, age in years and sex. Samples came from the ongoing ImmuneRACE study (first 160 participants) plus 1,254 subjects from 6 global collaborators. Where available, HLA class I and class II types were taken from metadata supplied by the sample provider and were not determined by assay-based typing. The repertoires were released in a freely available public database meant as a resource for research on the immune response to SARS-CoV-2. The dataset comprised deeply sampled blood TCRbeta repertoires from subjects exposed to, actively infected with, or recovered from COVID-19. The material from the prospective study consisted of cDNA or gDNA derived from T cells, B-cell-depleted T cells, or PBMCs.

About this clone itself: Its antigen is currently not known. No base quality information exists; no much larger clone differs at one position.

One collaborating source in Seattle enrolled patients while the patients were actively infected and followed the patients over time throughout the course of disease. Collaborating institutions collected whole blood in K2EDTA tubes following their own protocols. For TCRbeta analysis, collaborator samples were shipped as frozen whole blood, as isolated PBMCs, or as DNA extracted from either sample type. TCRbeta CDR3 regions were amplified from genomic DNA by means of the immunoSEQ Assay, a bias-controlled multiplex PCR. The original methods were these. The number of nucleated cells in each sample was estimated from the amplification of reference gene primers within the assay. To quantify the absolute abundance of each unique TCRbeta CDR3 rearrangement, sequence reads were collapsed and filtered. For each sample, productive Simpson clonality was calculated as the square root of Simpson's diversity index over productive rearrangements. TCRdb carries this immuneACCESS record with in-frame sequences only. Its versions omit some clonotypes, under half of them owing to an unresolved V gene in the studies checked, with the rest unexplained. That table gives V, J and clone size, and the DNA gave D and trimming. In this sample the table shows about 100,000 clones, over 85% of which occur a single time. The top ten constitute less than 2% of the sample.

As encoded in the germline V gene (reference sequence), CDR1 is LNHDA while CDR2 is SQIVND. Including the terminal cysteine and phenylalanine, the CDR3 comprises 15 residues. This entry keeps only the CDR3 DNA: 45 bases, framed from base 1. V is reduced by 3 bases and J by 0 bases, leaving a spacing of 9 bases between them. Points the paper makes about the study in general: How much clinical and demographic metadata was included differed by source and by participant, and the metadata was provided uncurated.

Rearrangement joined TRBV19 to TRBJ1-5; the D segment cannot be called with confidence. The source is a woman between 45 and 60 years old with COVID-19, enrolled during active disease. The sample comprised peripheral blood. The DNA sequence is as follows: TGTGCCAGTAGTATGCGAGTTGATAGCAATCAGCCCCAGCATTTT. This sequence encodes CASSMRVDSNQPQHF.